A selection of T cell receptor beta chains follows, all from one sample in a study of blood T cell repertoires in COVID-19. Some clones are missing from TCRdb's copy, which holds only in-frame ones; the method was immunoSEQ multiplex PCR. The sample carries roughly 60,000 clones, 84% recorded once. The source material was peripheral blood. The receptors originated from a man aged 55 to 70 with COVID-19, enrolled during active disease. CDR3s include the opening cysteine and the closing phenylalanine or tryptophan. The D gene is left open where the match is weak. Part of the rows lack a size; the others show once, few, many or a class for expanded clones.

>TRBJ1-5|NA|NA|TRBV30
TGTGCCTGGAGTGCGGATTGGAGTAGCAATCAGCCCCAGCATTTT
CAWSADWSSNQPQHF
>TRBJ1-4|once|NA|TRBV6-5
TGTGCCACCGGACTTTTTGAAGGAAAACTGTTTTTT
CATGLFEGKLFF
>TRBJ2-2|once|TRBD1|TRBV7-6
TGTGCCAGCAGCTTACGACAGGGTAACACCGGGGAGCTGTTTTTT
CASSLRQGNTGELFF
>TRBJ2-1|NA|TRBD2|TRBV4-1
TGCGCCAGCAGCCAAGGGACTAGAATCTACAATGAGCAGTTCTTC
CASSQGTRIYNEQFF
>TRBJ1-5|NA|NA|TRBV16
TGTGCCAGCAGCCAATCAGAGACAAAGGAGCCCCAGCATTTT
CASSQSETKEPQHF
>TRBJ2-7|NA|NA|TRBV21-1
TGTGCCAGCAGTTTCCCAGGGGACTACGAGCAGTACTTC
CASSFPGDYEQYF
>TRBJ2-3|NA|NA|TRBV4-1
TGCGCCAGCAGCCTCAAGATGAGGGCCATGGCGAGAAAAACAGATACGCAGTATTTT
CASSLKMRAMARKTDTQYF
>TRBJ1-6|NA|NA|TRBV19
TGTGCCAGTAGGCCGCCTGGGGGGGATTCACCCCTCCACTTT
CASRPPGGDSPLHF
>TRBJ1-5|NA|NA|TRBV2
TGTGCCAGCAGTGTAAGCGTCAATCAGCCCCAGCATTTT
CASSVSVNQPQHF
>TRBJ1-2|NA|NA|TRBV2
TGTGCCAGCAGTGAAGCGCTAGGCTATGGCTACACCTTC
CASSEALGYGYTF
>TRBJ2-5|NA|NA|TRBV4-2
TGTGCCAGCAGCCAAGAAATAAGGGGCCCAGGACAAGAGACCCAGTACTTC
CASSQEIRGPGQETQYF
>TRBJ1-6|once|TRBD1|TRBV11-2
TGTGCCAGCAGCCCCAGACAGGGGTCTAATTCACCCCTCCACTTT
CASSPRQGSNSPLHF
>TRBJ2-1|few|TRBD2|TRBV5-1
TGCGCCAGCAGCTTGGGCTATCATAGCGGGAGGGAGAACAATGAGCAGTTCTTC
CASSLGYHSGRENNEQFF
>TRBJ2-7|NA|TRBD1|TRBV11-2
TGTGCCAGCAGCTCCTACCTCAGACAGGGCCCCTCCTACGAGCAGTACTTC
CASSSYLRQGPSYEQYF
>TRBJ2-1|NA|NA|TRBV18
TGTGCCAGCTCACGGCCAGGTTACAATGAGCAGTTCTTC
CASSRPGYNEQFF
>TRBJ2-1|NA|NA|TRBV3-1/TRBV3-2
TGTGCCAGCAGCGTAGGGGACAACAATGAGCAGTTCTTC
CASSVGDNNEQFF
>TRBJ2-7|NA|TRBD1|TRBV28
TGTGCCAGCAGTTCGGCCGGGACAGGGGGCCTCTACGAGCAGTACTTC
CASSSAGTGGLYEQYF
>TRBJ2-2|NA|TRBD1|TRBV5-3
TGTGCCAGAAACTGGACAGGGGGCAACACCGGGGAGCTGTTTTTT
CARNWTGGNTGELFF
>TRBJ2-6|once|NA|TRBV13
TGTGCCAGCAGTCTCACCGGGGTCTCTGGGGCCAACGTCCTGACTTTC
CASSLTGVSGANVLTF
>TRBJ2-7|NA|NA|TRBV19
TGTGCCAGTAGTGAGCTATTCTTCTACGAGCAGTACTTC
CASSELFFYEQYF
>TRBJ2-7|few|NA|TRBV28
TGTGCCAGCAGGGGGGGACGGATGATCCATACCTACGAGCAGTACTTC
CASRGGRMIHTYEQYF
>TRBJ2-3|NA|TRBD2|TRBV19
TGTGCCAGTAGTGTCCTAGGGACTAGCGGGGGAGCAGATACGCAGTATTTT
CASSVLGTSGGADTQYF
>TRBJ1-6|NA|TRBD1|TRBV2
TGTGCCAGCAGTCCTCGGGGACAGCTAAATTCACCCCTCCACTTT
CASSPRGQLNSPLHF
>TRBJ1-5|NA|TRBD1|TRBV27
TGTGCCAGCAGTCTTTACTTTCGGGGACAGAATCAGCCCCAGCATTTT
CASSLYFRGQNQPQHF
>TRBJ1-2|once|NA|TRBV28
TGTGCCAGCGGAAACCGGGACTTCTATGGCTACACCTTC
CASGNRDFYGYTF
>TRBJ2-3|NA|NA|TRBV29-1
TGCAGCGTTGATGAAGCGTTAGGCACAGATACGCAGTATTTT
CSVDEALGTDTQYF
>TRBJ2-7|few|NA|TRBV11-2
TGTGCCAGCAGCTTAGGCCCGGACACCTCCTACGAGCAGTACTTC
CASSLGPDTSYEQYF
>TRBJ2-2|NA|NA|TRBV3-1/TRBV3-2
TGTGCCAGCAGCCAAAGCCTCGGGGAGCTGTTTTTT
CASSQSLGELFF